This TCR beta chain was recorded in a study of T cells after yellow fever vaccination. Overall study findings and caveats: A small share of clonotypes appeared in both CD4 and CD8 compartments.

The germline V gene encodes CDR1 SGHRS and CDR2 YFSETQ. Trimming left V 0 bases short and J 4 bases short, with 13 bases between. CDR3 size: 15 residues. This clonotype was observed many times. Its antigen is unidentified. Production of TCR cDNA was by 5'RACE template switching, which also added a universal primer site and UMIs. TCRdb used MiXCR to reprocess the 5' RACE reads, holding one entry per CDR3 protein. The sample includes hundreds of thousands of distinct CDR3 sequences, about 12% of them seen just once. This TCR derives from a young man who received the YFV17D yellow fever vaccine. The chain employs TRBV5-1 and TRBJ2-5; D ambiguous. Sample: PBMCs, taken on the day of the yellow fever booster vaccination. The CDR3 region is CASSLAHREGETQYF. DNA of the CDR3: TGCGCCAGCAGCTTGGCTCACAGAGAAGGAGAGACCCAGTACTTC.